Below are 30 T cell receptor beta chains sequenced from a single sample in a study of PD-1 blockade in classical Hodgkin lymphoma. Libraries were prepared by immunoSEQ multiplex PCR; TCRdb keeps only in-frame clonotypes and omits some of them. The table lists some 39,000 clones, around 80% of them singletons. Described time point: cycle 4 day 1 (C4D1), after 6 weeks of nivolumab. Patients all relapsed after autologous stem cell transplantation, and there was variation in brentuximab vedotin exposure. The specimen comprised peripheral blood mononuclear cells (PBMCs), sampled before the fourth cycle of nivolumab. These receptors were taken from a human donor with classical Hodgkin lymphoma.

The chain employs TRBV30 and TRBJ1-1; TRBD1 is a possible D gene (6 bases). CDR1 and CDR2 from the germline V gene are GTSNPN and SVGIG (reference sequence). V lost 0 bases and J 7 bases, leaving 12 bases between the germline ends. This CDR3 comprises 13 residues. The CDR3 nucleotides read TGTGCCTGGAGTGTATTAGGGGGTGGTGAAGCTTTCTTT. Translating gives CAWSVLGGGEAFF.

This clone was detected only a few times. V gene TRBV10-3 combines with J gene TRBJ1-1; D gene unclear. This CDR3 region has 13 residues. Germline lookup yields CDR1 ENHRY and CDR2 SYGVKD. The V and J ends lost 5 bases and 0 bases respectively, with 7 bases between them. CDR3 sequence: CAISLYMNTEAFF. The CDR3 DNA sequence: TGTGCCATCAGTCTCTACATGAACACTGAAGCTTTCTTT.

The chain couples TRBV7-2 to TRBJ1-1; 9 bases fit TRBD1. J lost 6 bases, V lost 3 bases, and 8 bases had no gene match. The CDR3 extends over 15 amino acids. Looked up from germline, CDR1 is SGHTA and CDR2 is FQGNSA. CDR3 amino acids: CASSLNPGQGSEAFF. The CDR3 DNA is TGTGCCAGCAGCTTGAACCCGGGACAGGGCTCTGAAGCTTTCTTT.

The rearrangement uses TRBV2 and TRBJ1-2, with D uncertain. Per germline, CDR1 SNHLY and CDR2 FYNNEI. CDR3 length: 12 amino acids. Deletions cut 3 bases from V and 13 bases from J, with 15 bases between. DNA of the CDR3: TGTGCCAGCAGTGAGACGAAACACCGGCTCACCTTC. This gives the protein CASSETKHRLTF.

V is TRBV5-5 and J is TRBJ1-1, with D perhaps TRBD1 (5 bases). This CDR3 region has 14 residues. Germline CDR1 and CDR2: SGHKS and YYEKEE (reference sequence). The V gene lost 1 base and the J gene lost 3 bases, with 10 bases spanning the gap. The CDR3 DNA sequence: TGTGCCAGCAGCTTGTTTTTAGGGGACACTGAAGCTTTCTTT. It codes for CASSLFLGDTEAFF.

The V call is TRBV4-3, the J call TRBJ1-6; tentative D call: TRBD1 (6 bases). This CDR3 has 14 amino acids. V was pared by 3 bases and J by 10 bases, with 13 bases between. Looked up from germline, CDR1 is LGHNA and CDR2 is YSLEER. CDR3 sequence reads: CASSHLTGKSPLHF. The DNA of the CDR3 is TGCGCCAGCAGCCACCTAACAGGGAAATCACCCCTCCACTTT.

The chain combines TRBV27 with TRBJ1-2, with D possibly matching TRBD1 (6 bases). CDR1 is MNHEY and CDR2 is SMNVEV in the germline V gene (reference sequence). Trimming shortened V by 3 bases and J by 4 bases, and 15 bases separated the two germline ends. This CDR3 has 15 amino acids. The CDR3 bases are TGTGCCAGCAGTTTTAGAACAGACAGGCCCTATGGCTACACCTTC. It yields the protein CASSFRTDRPYGYTF.

This clone showed up just once. The chain combines TRBV25-1 with TRBJ2-7, with D uncertain. The germline V gene has CDR1 MGHDK and CDR2 SYGVNS. The CDR3 sequence is 13 residues long. Trimming stripped 1 base from V and 0 bases from J, with 4 bases between. The CDR3 sequence: CASSESGSYEQYF. CDR3 in DNA: TGTGCCAGCAGTGAATCAGGCTCCTACGAGCAGTACTTC.

V gene TRBV19 combines with J gene TRBJ1-2; 7 bases line up with TRBD1. Looked up from germline, CDR1 is LNHDA and CDR2 is SQIVND (reference sequence). The CDR3 covers 14 residues. The junction had 15 bases not matched to a gene; V was cut back by 8 bases and J by 9 bases. The CDR3 DNA reads as TGTGCCAGTTGGGACTCGACAGGGAGGTTCAGCTACACCTTC. Its protein product is CASWDSTGRFSYTF. The variable domain in full, with the rest retrieved from reference TRBV19 and TRBJ1-2, is DGGITQSPKYLFRKEGQNVTLSCEQNLNHDAMYWYRQDPGQGLRLIYYSQIVNDFQKGDIAEGYSVSREKKESFPLTVTSAQKNPTAFYLCASWDSTGRFSYTFGSGTRLTVV.

V is TRBV30 and J is TRBJ1-2, with 11 bases matching TRBD1. Trimming removed 5 bases from V and 4 bases from J; junction bases left unmatched: 3. This CDR3 has 13 residues. From germline, CDR1 is GTSNPN and CDR2 SVGIG (reference sequence). The CDR3 DNA follows: TGTGCCTGGGGGACAGGGGGAATCTATGGCTACACCTTC. Encoded protein: CAWGTGGIYGYTF.

The CDR3 loop is CASSVAGSPSGELFF. DNA for the CDR3: TGTGCCAGCAGCGTCGCCGGGTCCCCAAGCGGGGAGCTGTTTTTT. The chain is built from TRBV7-9 and TRBJ2-2; D gene ambiguous. The CDR3 totals 15 residues. Germline CDR1 reads SEHNR; CDR2 reads FQNEAQ (reference sequence). V was shortened by 5 bases and J by 7 bases, with 17 bases between the two germline ends.

The rearrangement links TRBV7-2 to TRBJ2-3; 8 bases fit TRBD1. J gave up 5 bases and V 4 bases, and 11 bases lay outside the gene matches. The CDR3 loop spans 16 amino acids. The germline CDR1 and CDR2 sequences are SGHTA and FQGNSA. CDR3 in amino acids: CASSSARQGAKDTQYF. In DNA, the CDR3 is TGTGCCAGCAGCTCGGCCCGGCAGGGGGCTAAAGATACGCAGTATTTT.

The V gene is TRBV6-1, the J gene TRBJ1-2; tentatively, D is TRBD1 (5 bases). Trimming took off 2 bases at V and 2 bases at J, with 9 bases between the two ends. CDR1 is MNHNS and CDR2 is SASEGT in the germline V gene. CDR3 size: 14 residues. The CDR3 region is CASSESTANYGYTF. CDR3 coding DNA: TGTGCCAGCAGTGAATCGACAGCAAACTATGGCTACACCTTC.

The chain recombines TRBV12-2 with TRBJ1-4; the table's D gene call, TRBD1, was not cross checked with the DNA. TRBV12-2 is tagged as a pseudogene. The CDR3 is 13 amino acids. The CDR3 DNA follows: TGTGCAAGTCGCTCGCGGACAGGCCCAAAACTGTTTTTT. Its protein is CASRSRTGPKLFF.

The chain couples TRBV30 to TRBJ1-2, with D possibly TRBD1 on 6 matching bases. This CDR3 has 12 residues. Per germline, CDR1 GTSNPN and CDR2 SVGIG (reference sequence). V was cut by 0 bases and J by 6 bases, with 8 bases left in between. The chain's CDR3 is CAWSVNRDGYTF. CDR3 in DNA: TGTGCCTGGAGTGTAAACAGGGATGGCTACACCTTC.

CDR3 coding DNA: TGTGCCAGCAGCTTCCTGGTCAGGGGGGGCTACGAGCAGTACTTC. It is translated as CASSFLVRGGYEQYF. The chain employs TRBV27 and TRBJ2-7, with D possibly being TRBD1 or TRBD2 (7 bases each). Deletions cut 6 bases from V and 3 bases from J, with 18 bases between. Germline loops: CDR1 MNHEY, CDR2 SMNVEV (reference sequence). This CDR3 is built from 15 residues.

This chain uses TRBV30 with TRBJ2-5, with a possible D match to TRBD2 (6 bases). V lost 5 bases and J 3 bases, leaving 10 bases between the germline ends. In germline, CDR1 is GTSNPN, CDR2 SVGIG (reference sequence). The length of the CDR3 is 12 residues. The CDR3 spells CAWSRGEETQYF. The CDR3 nucleotides read TGTGCCTGGTCGCGCGGGGAAGAGACCCAGTACTTC.

This clone was seen just once. V usage is TRBV7-8 and J usage is TRBJ1-5; D not resolved. V lost 4 bases and J 3 bases, leaving 10 bases between the germline ends. The V gene's germline CDR1 is SGHVS and CDR2 FQNEAQ. The CDR3 covers 14 residues. The CDR3 is CASSSRGINQPQHF. The CDR3 coding sequence is TGTGCCAGCAGCTCTCGAGGGATCAATCAGCCCCAGCATTTT.

This rearrangement joins TRBV5-1 to TRBJ1-5; TRBD1 might be the D (5 bases). V was clipped by 4 bases and J by 2 bases, with 10 bases between them. This CDR3 spans 14 amino acids. Germline lookup yields CDR1 SGHRS and CDR2 YFSETQ. The CDR3 loop is CASSDGQGNQPQHF. The CDR3 bases are TGCGCCAGCAGCGACGGACAAGGCAATCAGCCCCAGCATTTT.

The rearrangement links TRBV13 to TRBJ1-1, with D uncertain. Trimming removed 2 bases from V and 4 bases from J, with 5 bases in between. CDR1 is PRHDT and CDR2 is FYEKMQ in the germline V gene (reference sequence). The CDR3 totals 12 residues. The CDR3 region is CASSLWATEAFF. The CDR3 DNA is TGTGCCAGCAGCTTATGGGCCACTGAAGCTTTCTTT.

The chain combines TRBV5-4 with TRBJ1-6; D is unresolved. The CDR3 extends over 14 amino acids. V gave up 0 bases and J gave up 6 bases, with 7 bases separating them. In germline, CDR1 is SGHNT, CDR2 YYREEE (reference sequence). In DNA form, the CDR3 reads TGTGCCAGCAGCTTGGGAGGTTTTAATTCACCCCTCCACTTT. Its translation: CASSLGGFNSPLHF.

The table lists this clone with a few counts. The chain joins TRBV2 to TRBJ1-5; 8 positions agree with TRBD1. Germline V gives CDR1 SNHLY, CDR2 FYNNEI. Trimming at V came to 5 bases and at J to 3 bases, leaving 15 bases not matched to a gene. The CDR3 covers 18 residues. The DNA of the CDR3 is TGTGCCAGCAGTCCCGGACAGGGTTTTCCCGTTTACAATCAGCCCCAGCATTTT. It specifies CASSPGQGFPVYNQPQHF.

V usage is TRBV10-3 and J usage is TRBJ1-5, with D hard to call. V was clipped by 3 bases and J by 5 bases, with 8 bases between them. The CDR3 has 13 amino acids. Germline V lookup: CDR1 ENHRY, CDR2 SYGVKD. The CDR3: CAISDEEYQPQHF. CDR3 nucleotide sequence: TGTGCCATCAGTGATGAAGAGTATCAGCCCCAGCATTTT.

The chain carries TRBV18 and TRBJ1-5; D remains unclear. This CDR3 is built from 16 residues. The V gene's germline CDR1 is KGHSH and CDR2 LQKENI. V lost 6 bases and J lost 4, with 19 bases in between. The CDR3 coding sequence is TGTGCCAGCTCGTCAAGCGCGGGCGGATCGAATCAGCCCCAGCATTTT. This translates into CASSSSAGGSNQPQHF.

The chain is built from TRBV28 and TRBJ1-2; 7 nucleotides agree with TRBD1. The CDR3 sequence is 14 residues long. Germline V lookup: CDR1 MDHEN, CDR2 SYDVKM. Trimming took 3 bases from V and 4 from J; bases not matched to a gene: 5. This chain's CDR3 is CASSLPGQSYGYTF. DNA for the CDR3: TGTGCCAGCAGTTTGCCGGGACAGTCCTATGGCTACACCTTC.

J is TRBJ2-3 and V is TRBV7-2; tentative D call: TRBD2 (5 bases). Trimming cost V 5 bases and J 2 bases, with 11 bases left between them. Germline V gives CDR1 SGHTA, CDR2 FQGNSA. This CDR3 comprises 14 residues. The CDR3 loop reads CASSRRQATDTQYF. CDR3 nucleotide sequence: TGTGCCAGCAGCCGGAGGCAGGCCACAGATACGCAGTATTTT.

This chain links TRBV2 with TRBJ1-2; D is possibly TRBD1 (6 bases). The CDR3 is 15 amino acids. Trimming took 8 bases from V and 8 from J, leaving 24 bases between them. From germline, CDR1 is SNHLY and CDR2 FYNNEI. Here the CDR3 DNA reads TGTGCCAGCCATAGGGACCTCCTAGAGAGGGGGGGCTACACCTTC. This sequence encodes CASHRDLLERGGYTF.

The chain carries TRBV19 and TRBJ1-1; D gene ambiguous. This CDR3 comprises 13 residues. Per the germline V gene, CDR1 is LNHDA and CDR2 is SQIVND (reference sequence). The ends were cut back, 2 bases at V and 6 bases at J, with 10 bases in the middle. The CDR3 here is CASSITGVPEAFF. The CDR3 region has the DNA TGTGCCAGTAGTATAACCGGGGTTCCTGAAGCTTTCTTT.

The chain joins TRBV27 to TRBJ1-1; D is possibly TRBD1 (6 bases). The germline V gene has CDR1 MNHEY and CDR2 SMNVEV (reference sequence). The CDR3 length is 14 residues. V was pared by 5 bases and J by 0 bases, with 10 bases between. The DNA of the CDR3 is TGTGCCAGCAGTACGGACAGAATGAACACTGAAGCTTTCTTT. Its translation is CASSTDRMNTEAFF.

This sequence joins TRBV27 and TRBJ1-4; 7 bases are a match to TRBD1. The V segment lost 5 bases and the J segment 5 bases; nucleotides outside the gene matches: 2. In germline, CDR1 is MNHEY, CDR2 SMNVEV (reference sequence). This CDR3 has 13 amino acids. The chain's CDR3 is CASSLRGNEKLFF. Here the CDR3 DNA reads TGTGCCAGCAGTCTCAGGGGGAATGAAAAACTGTTTTTT.